Each of the 27 T cell receptor beta chains below was sequenced from the same sample in a study of blood T cell repertoires in COVID-19. The data were produced by immunoSEQ multiplex PCR, yet TCRdb's version contains in-frame clones alone and is incomplete. The sample includes around 200,000 clones, around nine tenths of them seen just once. The sequenced sample consisted of peripheral blood. The source is a man younger than 35 with active or convalescent COVID-19.

DNA of the CDR3: TGTGCCAGCAGTTACGACGGCCCGGGACAGGGGTCCTACGAGCAGTACTTC. Protein product: CASSYDGPGQGSYEQYF. The chain is built from TRBV11-3 and TRBJ2-7; TRBD1 agrees at 10 bases. The CDR3 is made up of 17 amino acids. The germline CDR1 and CDR2 sequences are SGHNT and YENEEA. The ends lost 6 bases at V and 1 base at J; junction bases unmatched: 12.

Note on this clone: Other DNA sequences of this sample code for an identical CDR3. The rearrangement uses TRBV5-1 and TRBJ1-1, with D unclear. CDR1 and CDR2 from the germline V gene are SGHRS and YFSETQ. The CDR3 spans 14 residues. V was cut by 4 bases and J by 1 base, with 11 bases left in between. The CDR3 here is CASSLQGGNTEAFF. The CDR3 DNA is TGCGCCAGCAGCCTCCAAGGCGGGAACACTGAAGCTTTCTTT.

This clone has a handful of counts. V is TRBV3-1 (or the pseudogene TRBV3-2) and J is TRBJ1-6, with D tentatively TRBD1 (5 bases). V was pared by 4 bases and J by 5 bases, with 12 bases between. This CDR3 is built from 15 residues. CDR1 LGHDT and CDR2 YNNKEL come from the germline V gene (reference sequence). In DNA form, the CDR3 reads TGTGCCAGCAGCCCGACAGCCTGGGATAATTCACCCCTCCACTTT. This sequence encodes CASSPTAWDNSPLHF.

The chain couples TRBV2 to TRBJ1-6; TRBD1 is a possible D gene (6 bases). Germline V CDR1 and CDR2: SNHLY, FYNNEI. The length of the CDR3 is 16 residues. Trimming took 2 bases from V and 5 from J, leaving 13 bases between them. This CDR3 is CASSELGGDNNSPLHF. The DNA of the CDR3 is TGTGCCAGCAGTGAATTAGGGGGAGATAATAATTCACCCCTCCACTTT.

The chain has TRBV11-3 and TRBJ1-1, with TRBD1 matching over 8 bases. In germline, CDR1 is SGHNT, CDR2 YENEEA. The CDR3 runs to 15 residues. J was trimmed by 4 bases and V by 5 bases; bases with no gene match: 9. CDR3 residues: CASSRTGSKGTEAFF. The CDR3 DNA reads TGTGCCAGCAGCCGGACAGGGTCGAAGGGCACTGAAGCTTTCTTT. Based on the CDR3 plus reference TRBV11-3 and TRBJ1-1, the full variable domain is EAGVVQSPRYKIIEKKQPVAFWCNPISGHNTLYWYLQNLGQGPELLIRYENEEAVDDSQLPKDRFSAERLKGVDSTLKIQPAELGDSAVYLCASSRTGSKGTEAFFGQGTRLTVV.

V is TRBV19 and J is TRBJ2-5; TRBD2 matches 15 bases. Germline V CDR1 and CDR2: LNHDA, SQIVND (reference sequence). The CDR3 contains 17 residues. Unmatched junction bases numbered 6, after V lost 3 bases and J lost 4 bases. The CDR3 here is CASSIPGLAGGLETQYF. Written as DNA, the CDR3 is TGTGCCAGTAGTATCCCCGGACTAGCGGGAGGGCTAGAGACCCAGTACTTC.

The V gene is TRBV11-2, the J gene TRBJ1-1; 7 nucleotides line up with TRBD1. The CDR3 is 18 amino acids. V was pared by 4 bases and J by 6 bases, with 20 bases of the junction left unmatched. CDR1 SGHAT and CDR2 FQNNGV come from the germline V gene. As DNA, the CDR3 is TGTGCCAGCAGCTCCCCAGAGTGGCAGAACAGGGGCGTAGCTGAAGCTTTCTTT. Translation: CASSSPEWQNRGVAEAFF.

This clone was seen a single time. The chain links TRBV5-1 to TRBJ1-1, with TRBD1 identical over 7 bases. Germline V gene sequence: CDR1 SGHRS, CDR2 YFSETQ. The CDR3 is 13 amino acids. Trimming at V came to 3 bases and at J to 5 bases, leaving 4 bases not matched to a gene. This CDR3 reads CASSWEQGTEAFF. The CDR3 region has the DNA TGCGCCAGCAGCTGGGAACAGGGGACTGAAGCTTTCTTT.

This sequence joins TRBV28 and TRBJ2-7, with D perhaps TRBD2 (5 bases). This CDR3 has 11 amino acids. The V end lost 9 bases, the J end lost 3 bases, and 9 bases lay between the germline ends. Germline values: CDR1 MDHEN, CDR2 SYDVKM. The CDR3 reads CASARDYEQYV. The CDR3 DNA follows: TGTGCCAGTGCGAGGGACTACGAGCAGTACGTC.

This rearrangement joins TRBV2 to TRBJ1-4, with a possible D match to TRBD1 (5 bases). Germline CDR1 and CDR2: SNHLY and FYNNEI. The CDR3 is made up of 14 amino acids. Trimming shortened V by 4 bases and J by 2 bases, and 8 bases separated the two germline ends. The CDR3 DNA reads TGTGCCAGCAGTGTGGGGGGTACTAATGAAAAACTGTTTTTT. Amino acids: CASSVGGTNEKLFF.

The chain links TRBV12-5 to TRBJ2-2; TRBD1 is a possible D gene (6 bases). From germline, CDR1 is LGHNT and CDR2 FRNRAP. Between the trimmed V and J ends, which lost 6 bases and 0 bases, there was a span of 8 bases. The CDR3 runs 14 residues. The CDR3 DNA sequence: TGTGCTAGTGGACAGGGAACGAACACCGGGGAGCTGTTTTTT. Its translation is CASGQGTNTGELFF.

The V gene is TRBV24-1, the J gene TRBJ2-1; 10 bases map to TRBD2. Germline V gives CDR1 KGHDR, CDR2 SFDVKD. CDR3 size: 16 residues. The junction had 3 bases not matched to a gene; V was cut back by 1 base and J by 4 bases. The CDR3 nucleotides read TGTGCCACCAGTGATTTCTCTAGCGGGGGATACAATGAGCAGTTCTTC. Residues: CATSDFSSGGYNEQFF.

V usage is TRBV4-3 and J usage is TRBJ2-1; 9 positions match TRBD2. The CDR3 totals 17 residues. Trimming at V came to 0 bases and at J to 9 bases, leaving 12 bases not matched to a gene. CDR1 and CDR2 from the germline V gene are LGHNA and YSLEER. CDR3 amino acids: CASSQDPAGGQLGEQFF. DNA for the CDR3: TGCGCCAGCAGCCAAGACCCCGCGGGAGGGCAACTGGGTGAGCAGTTCTTC.

The gene calls are TRBV7-2 and TRBJ1-1; D remains unclear. V lost 2 bases to trimming and J lost 1 base, with 8 bases between them. This CDR3 is built from 14 residues. Germline CDR1 SGHTA, CDR2 FQGNSA. In nucleotides, the CDR3 is TGTGCCAGCAGCTTAATACGGGGGAACACTGAAGCTTTCTTT. Translation: CASSLIRGNTEAFF.

The chain joins TRBV24-1 to TRBJ2-1; 8 nucleotides line up with TRBD1. The trim removed 2 bases at V and 4 bases at J, leaving 6 bases unmatched. This CDR3 contains 16 residues. CDR1 and CDR2 (germline): KGHDR, SFDVKD. The CDR3 here is CATSDYRGDWYNEQFF. CDR3 coding DNA: TGTGCCACCAGTGATTACAGGGGGGATTGGTACAATGAGCAGTTCTTC.

The chain couples TRBV19 to TRBJ1-5, with a tentative D call TRBD1 (5 bases). Trimming cost V 1 base and J 3 bases, with 13 bases left between them. Germline V gene lookup returns CDR1 LNHDA and CDR2 SQIVND (reference sequence). The CDR3 is 16 residues long. The CDR3 nucleotides are TGTGCCAGTAGTATAGTAGGCAGGGTAAACAATCAGCCCCAGCATTTT. Encoded protein: CASSIVGRVNNQPQHF. Filled out from reference TRBV19 and TRBJ1-5, the complete variable domain reads DGGITQSPKYLFRKEGQNVTLSCEQNLNHDAMYWYRQDPGQGLRLIYYSQIVNDFQKGDIAEGYSVSREKKESFPLTVTSAQKNPTAFYLCASSIVGRVNNQPQHFGDGTRLSIL.

The chain has TRBV10-2 and TRBJ2-1; TRBD2 matches 10 bases. J lost 5 bases, V lost 0 bases, and 4 bases had no gene match. CDR3 length equals 16 residues. Germline CDR1 and CDR2: WSHSY and SAAADI. CDR3 sequence reads: CASSESGAGGHNEQFF. CDR3 DNA sequence: TGCGCCAGCAGTGAGTCGGGAGCGGGGGGGCACAATGAGCAGTTCTTC.

The chain carries TRBV7-3 and TRBJ2-3; maybe TRBD1 (5 bases). With 5 bases removed from V and 10 bases from J, the gap between germline ends came to 25 bases. The CDR3 is 16 amino acids. Germline CDR1 and CDR2: SGHTA and FQGTGA. In DNA, the CDR3 is TGTGCCAGCAGCCCCTCCCTGGACACCTTCCTTGGGGCGCAGTATTTT. Translation gives CASSPSLDTFLGAQYF.

The chain uses TRBV6-5 and TRBJ1-2, with D possibly being TRBD1 (5 bases). The V end was cut by 8 bases, the J end by 4 bases, with 8 bases between. Germline V lookup: CDR1 MNHEY, CDR2 SVGAGI. CDR3 length equals 11 residues. CDR3 in amino acids: CASQTVYGYTF. CDR3 coding DNA: TGTGCCAGCCAGACAGTCTATGGCTACACCTTC.

The rearrangement uses TRBV19 and TRBJ2-3; weak D call: TRBD2 (6 bases). Trimming took 5 bases from V and 5 from J, leaving 8 bases between them. CDR3 length equals 12 residues. Germline V gene lookup returns CDR1 LNHDA and CDR2 SQIVND (reference sequence). The CDR3 DNA is TGTGCCAGTAGTTGGGGGGTAGATACGCAGTATTTT. This codes for CASSWGVDTQYF.

The chain links TRBV15 to TRBJ2-3; 8 bases fit TRBD1. Per the germline V gene, CDR1 is LNHNV and CDR2 is YYDKDF (reference sequence). Trimming at V came to 0 bases and at J to 3 bases, leaving 5 bases not matched to a gene. This CDR3 is 16 amino acids long. CDR3 DNA sequence: TGTGCCACCAGCAGAGATGGGGACAGGTATACAGATACGCAGTATTTT. Translating it yields CATSRDGDRYTDTQYF.

CDR3 bases: TGTGCCAGCACCACAGGACTAGCGAGCACAGATACGCAGTATTTT. This gives the protein CASTTGLASTDTQYF. V gene TRBV5-4 combines with J gene TRBJ2-3, with 9 bases aligning to TRBD2. The CDR3 sequence is 15 residues long. V lost 6 bases to trimming and J lost 0 bases; unmatched junction nucleotides: 5. The germline CDR1 and CDR2 sequences are SGHNT and YYREEE (reference sequence).

The V gene is TRBV7-8, the J gene TRBJ2-3, with TRBD2 as a possible D gene (5 bases). The CDR3 is 14 residues long. CDR1 SGHVS and CDR2 FQNEAQ come from the germline V gene. V dropped 4 bases and J dropped 2 bases, with 10 bases sitting between them. The CDR3 here is CASSSDFNTDTQYF. The CDR3, as DNA: TGTGCCAGCAGCTCGGACTTTAACACAGATACGCAGTATTTT.

The chain uses TRBV4-2 and TRBJ1-4, with D possibly TRBD1 on 5 matching bases. Trimming stripped 4 bases from V and 7 bases from J, with 10 bases between. Germline CDR1 LGHNA, CDR2 YNFKEQ. The CDR3 is 13 amino acids. The CDR3 DNA follows: TGTGCCAGCAGCCGGGACTCTAGTGAAAAACTGTTTTTT. Translating it yields CASSRDSSEKLFF.

The chain links TRBV6-4 to TRBJ1-2; unclear D gene. CDR3 length: 13 amino acids. Germline V CDR1 and CDR2: MRHNA, SNTAGT. V dropped 0 bases and J dropped 7 bases, with 9 bases sitting between them. The CDR3, as DNA: TGTGCCAGCAGTGACTCCTACTTGAGTGGCTACACCTTC. Residues: CASSDSYLSGYTF.

The chain recombines TRBV18 with TRBJ1-1, with 7 bases matching TRBD1. V was clipped by 7 bases and J by 5 bases; unmatched bases: 10. The CDR3 spans 14 residues. The germline V gene encodes CDR1 KGHSH and CDR2 LQKENI. The CDR3 spells CASFTEGARTEAFF. The CDR3 DNA is TGTGCCAGCTTCACGGAGGGGGCGAGGACTGAAGCTTTCTTT.

The chain has TRBV15 and TRBJ1-2; a weak D match, TRBD1 (6 bases). Germline-derived CDR1 and CDR2 are LNHNV and YYDKDF (reference sequence). This CDR3 has 16 amino acids. V was cut by 0 bases and J by 4 bases, with 15 bases left in between. Here the CDR3 DNA reads TGTGCCACCAGCAGAGATATAATTGGGACAACCTATGGCTACACCTTC. It codes for CATSRDIIGTTYGYTF.